The clone carrying this TCR beta chain occurred once. This specimen belongs to a study of T cell changes during pregnancy in multiple sclerosis. The repertoire was sequenced with immunoSEQ multiplex PCR; TCRdb's copy has only in-frame clones and lacks some. The sample records around 50,000 clones, around 90% being singletons. This receptor was taken from a female donor in good health, enrolled as a control in a pregnancy study. This specimen consisted of CD4+ T cells from peripheral blood mononuclear cells, obtained after pregnancy.

The CDR3 DNA reads as TGTGCCAGCAGTGAAGGGGCGGCGGGATGGGGTGAGCAGTTCTTC. It specifies CASSEGAAGWGEQFF. The chain carries TRBV6-1 and TRBJ2-1; possibly TRBD2 for D (6 bases). Trimming pared 1 base from V and 9 bases from J, leaving 16 bases between. Per germline, CDR1 MNHNS and CDR2 SASEGT. This CDR3 has 15 amino acids.